This T cell receptor beta chain emerged from a study of blood T cell repertoires in COVID-19. Study information: Both acute and convalescent COVID-19 samples were obtained from the United States, Italy and Spain. Nucleic acid was either cDNA or gDNA, and it came from T cells, B-cell-depleted T cells, or PBMCs.

Under the authors' procedure: Nucleated cell counts were estimated from reference gene primer amplification. Assay used: immunoSEQ multiplex PCR; TCRdb lists only in-frame clones, some missing. From that table come the V and J calls and clone size; the DNA was used to work out D and trimming. The table lists about 150,000 clones, approximately 80% of them singletons. This clone was recorded once. Patients from Seattle were sampled longitudinally, starting during active infection. The TCR was taken from a woman in her fifties or sixties with COVID-19, enrolled during active disease. Sample: peripheral blood.

CDR3 residues: CAIRPGQGSEAFF. CDR3 bases: TGTGCCATCAGACCGGGACAGGGATCTGAAGCTTTCTTT. This chain connects TRBV10-3 to TRBJ1-1; 9 nucleotides line up with TRBD1. The CDR3 has 13 residues. Germline CDR1 is ENHRY and CDR2 is SYGVKD. Losses at the gene ends were 6 bases for V and 6 bases for J; bases not matched to a gene: 5.